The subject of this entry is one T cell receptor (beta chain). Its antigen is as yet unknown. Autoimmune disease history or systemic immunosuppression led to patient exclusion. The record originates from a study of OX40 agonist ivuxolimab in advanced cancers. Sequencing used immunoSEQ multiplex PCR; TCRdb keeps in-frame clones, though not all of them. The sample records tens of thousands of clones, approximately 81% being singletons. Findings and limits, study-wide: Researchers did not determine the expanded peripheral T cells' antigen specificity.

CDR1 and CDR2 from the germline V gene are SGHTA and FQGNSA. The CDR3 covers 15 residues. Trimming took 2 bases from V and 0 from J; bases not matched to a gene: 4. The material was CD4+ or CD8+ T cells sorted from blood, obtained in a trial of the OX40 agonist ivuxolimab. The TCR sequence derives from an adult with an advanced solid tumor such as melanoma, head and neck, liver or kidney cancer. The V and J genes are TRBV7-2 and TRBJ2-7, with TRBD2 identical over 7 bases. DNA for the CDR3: TGTGCCAGCAGCTTATTAGCGGGTACCTCCTACGAGCAGTACTTC. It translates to CASSLLAGTSYEQYF. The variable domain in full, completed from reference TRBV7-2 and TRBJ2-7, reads GAGVSQSPSNKVTEKGKDVELRCDPISGHTALYWYRQSLGQGLEFLIYFQGNSAPDKSGLPSDRFSAERTGGSVSTLTIQRTQQEDSAVYLCASSLLAGTSYEQYFGPGTRLTVT.